This T cell receptor (beta chain) originates from a study of Ad26.COV2.S vaccination and SARS-CoV-2 variants. This CDR3 has 11 amino acids. The V end lost 3 bases, the J end lost 6 bases, and 5 bases lay between the germline ends. The germline V gene encodes CDR1 MDHEN and CDR2 SYDVKM. Comments on this clone: The antigen is unknown.

This sample's treatment: some 20 received Ad26.COV2.S at low or high dose, single or two shots; about 5 received placebo; per-sample allocation not given. Sampling took place 63 days after the first vaccine or placebo injection. Regarding the study as a whole: Greater spike-specific TCR breadth was seen in vaccine recipients than in placebo recipients. Measurements of TCR breadth and depth may have given underestimates of the total T cell responses. Similar non-spike TCR breadth was seen in vaccine and placebo recipients.

Assay used: immunoSEQ multiplex PCR; TCRdb lists only in-frame clones, some missing. The data contain around 300,000 clones, 65% to 90% of them singletons. The sequencing here drew on peripheral blood, taken in a trial of Ad26.COV2.S vaccine versus placebo. The chain links TRBV28 to TRBJ1-2; D gene unclear. The receptor's source is a person aged 18-60 years who received the Ad26.COV2.S COVID-19 vaccine or a placebo. CDR3 sequence (DNA): TGTGCCAGCAGTTTTTGGGATGGCTACACCTTC. It codes for CASSFWDGYTF.